Listed below are T cell receptor beta chains from one sample, sequenced in a study of cytomegalovirus exposure and HLA in healthy donors. Assay: immunoSEQ multiplex PCR; the TCRdb copy retains only in-frame clones and omits some. The sample has approximately 190,000 clones, approximately 88% seen once. The material sequenced was PBMCs. These receptors were taken from a boy younger than 18 in good health and CMV-seronegative. Each CDR3 is given with its conserved first and last residue. The D gene is left open where the match is weak. Expanded clones are given a class, and other clones once, few, many or no size at all.

D gene,CDR3 length,clone size,V gene,J gene,CDR3 DNA,CDR3 protein
TRBD1,14,.,TRBV28,TRBJ2-7,TGTGCCAGCAGGGAGACAGGGGGCCCCTACGAGCAGTACTTC,CASRETGGPYEQYF
.,15,.,TRBV6-5,TRBJ1-3,TGTGCCAGCAGGAGACTGGATTTCTCTGGAAACACCATATATTTT,CASRRLDFSGNTIYF
.,13,once,TRBV27,TRBJ2-7,TGTGCCAGCAGCCTCGGTAGGGGCTACGAGCAGTACTTC,CASSLGRGYEQYF
TRBD2,18,few,TRBV5-6,TRBJ2-7,TGTGCCAGCAGCAGGGGACTAGCGGGGGTCACGAGCTCCTACGAGCAGTACTTC,CASSRGLAGVTSSYEQYF
.,15,once,TRBV9,TRBJ2-7,TGTGCCAGCAGCCCACAATACGGGAGCTCCTACGAGCAGTACTTC,CASSPQYGSSYEQYF
TRBD1,13,.,TRBV9,TRBJ1-1,TGTGCCAGCAGCTCGGGACAGCCCACCATGCGGCTCTTT,CASSSGQPTMRLF
.,15,.,TRBV5-1,TRBJ1-4,TGCGCCAGCAGCGAGCAGGGTTTGGCTAATGAAAAACTGTTTTTT,CASSEQGLANEKLFF
TRBD1,15,.,TRBV13,TRBJ2-1,TGTGCCAGCAGCCCGCCGGGACAGGGATATAATGAGCAGTTCTTC,CASSPPGQGYNEQFF
TRBD2,15,.,TRBV7-8,TRBJ2-7,TGTGCCAGCAGCTTAGCGATGGGGAGGGCCCACGAGCAGTACTTC,CASSLAMGRAHEQYF
.,11,.,TRBV6-5,TRBJ2-7,TGTGCCAGCAGTGTACGAGGCGAGCAGTACTTC,CASSVRGEQYF
.,17,.,TRBV4-3,TRBJ1-5,TGCGCCAGCAGCCAAGATTGGCCCCCGCAGGGCAATCAGCCCCAGCATTTT,CASSQDWPPQGNQPQHF
TRBD2,16,once,TRBV28,TRBJ2-7,TGTGCCAGCAGTTTCGGTACGGGAGGGCCTGGGTACGAGCAGTACTTC,CASSFGTGGPGYEQYF
TRBD1,15,.,TRBV2,TRBJ2-2,TGTGCCAGCATTCGGGACAGGACGAACACCGGGGAGCTGTTTTTT,CASIRDRTNTGELFF
.,14,.,TRBV4-2,TRBJ2-2,TGTGCCAGCAGCCAGGGGAGCGAGACCGGGGAGCTGTTTTTT,CASSQGSETGELFF
.,14,.,TRBV30,TRBJ1-4,TGTGCCTGGAGACTAGCCGGATCTAATGAAAAACTGTTTTTT,CAWRLAGSNEKLFF
TRBD2,17,.,TRBV7-3,TRBJ2-3,TGTGCCAGCAGCTTGAGACTAGCGGGAGGGCCAGCGGATACGCAGTATTTT,CASSLRLAGGPADTQYF
.,15,.,TRBV11-3,TRBJ2-3,TGTGCCAGCAGCTTAGGGGGCCCTAGCACAGATACGCAGTATTTT,CASSLGGPSTDTQYF
TRBD2,19,.,TRBV5-1,TRBJ2-2,TGCGCCAGCAGCCACGGATTCGACGCGGGGAGATGGGGGGGCGGGGAGCTGTTTTTT,CASSHGFDAGRWGGGELFF
TRBD1,15,once,TRBV18,TRBJ1-3,TGTGCCAGCTCACTGGGGACAGGCTCTGGAAACACCATATATTTT,CASSLGTGSGNTIYF
.,14,once,TRBV6-1,TRBJ1-5,TGTGCCAGCAGGGACAGTCGGATCGGGCAGCCCCAGCATTTT,CASRDSRIGQPQHF
.,12,.,TRBV29-1,TRBJ2-7,TGCAGCGTGGAGACGGCTTCCTACGAGCAGTACTTC,CSVETASYEQYF
TRBD2,16,.,TRBV5-6,TRBJ2-1,TGTGCCAGCAGGTTCGGACTAGCGGGGGCCTACAATGAGCAGTTCTTC,CASRFGLAGAYNEQFF
.,13,.,TRBV2,TRBJ2-1,TGTGCCAGCAGTGAAGTACTAACCAATGAGCAGTTCTTC,CASSEVLTNEQFF
.,15,.,TRBV5-4,TRBJ2-3,TGTGCCAGCAGCTTGAGAGGGCGGGACACAGATACGCAGTATTTT,CASSLRGRDTDTQYF
.,15,few,TRBV2,TRBJ2-2,TGTGCCAGCAGTGAAGCGGACAGAAACACCGGGGAGCTGTTTTTT,CASSEADRNTGELFF
.,17,.,TRBV11-2,TRBJ2-1,TGTGCCAGCAGCCCGGTAGAGGGCGGTAGCTCCTACAATGAGCAGTTCTTC,CASSPVEGGSSYNEQFF
TRBD1,13,.,TRBV6-6,TRBJ2-5,TGTGCCACTCGGGACAGCGCTAAAGAGACCCAGTACTTC,CATRDSAKETQYF
.,16,.,TRBV15,TRBJ1-1,TGTGCCACCAGCAGAGAACAGTACAGAGTGAACACTGAAGCTTTCTTT,CATSREQYRVNTEAFF
TRBD1,15,.,TRBV28,TRBJ1-5,TGTGCCAGCAGTTCGGGACAGGGGGAGATTCAGCCCCAGCATTTT,CASSSGQGEIQPQHF
TRBD1,13,once,TRBV11-3,TRBJ1-2,TGTGCCAGCAGCCTTATAGGGGGCTGGGGCTACACCTTC,CASSLIGGWGYTF
.,13,few,TRBV2,TRBJ1-1,TGTGCCAGGGGAGCCGGGAGGAACACTGAAGCTTTCTTT,CARGAGRNTEAFF